The 5 T cell receptor beta chains below all came from one sample that was sequenced in a study of blood T cell repertoires in COVID-19 (dated by TCRdb to the early 2020s). Receptor amplification or capture employed the immunoSEQ multiplex PCR assay. The immuneACCESS repertoire file appears here via TCRdb, limited to in-frame rearrangements. These files lack a portion of the clones; in checked studies, under half of the deficit traces to unresolved V genes, and the cause of the others is not known. The sample yields about 180,000 clones; 84% were counted once. The biggest ten clones account for around 7% of the sample. What was sequenced was peripheral blood. Receptor source: a human donor in a cohort sampled during active COVID-19.

The CDR3 DNA reads TGTGCCAGCAGCCCCGGGACAGCCGTTGAAGCTTTCTTT. This encodes CASSPGTAVEAFF. The rearrangement joins TRBV5-6 to TRBJ1-1, with 7 bases aligning to TRBD1. CDR3 length equals 13 residues. Germline CDR1 reads SGHDT; CDR2 reads YYEEEE. V lost 4 bases to trimming and J lost 7 bases; unmatched junction nucleotides: 7.

This chain joins TRBV7-8 and TRBJ2-1; 11 bases line up with TRBD2. The CDR3 is 17 amino acids. Germline V gene data show CDR1 as SGHVS and CDR2 as FQNEAQ. Germline trimming cut 5 bases from V and 4 bases from J; bases unmatched to any gene: 10. The CDR3 DNA sequence: TGTGCCAGCAGCCTAACCGGACTAGCGGGCGTATACAATGAGCAGTTCTTC. It encodes CASSLTGLAGVYNEQFF.

The V gene is TRBV7-3, the J gene TRBJ2-7; D is possibly TRBD1 (5 bases). CDR1 is SGHTA and CDR2 is FQGTGA in the germline V gene. This CDR3 contains 15 residues. V was shortened by 5 bases and J by 2 bases, with 16 bases between the two germline ends. The CDR3 DNA reads as TGTGCCAGCAGCCTCTCCGGGCAGGGCACCTACGAGCAGTACTTC. Amino acids: CASSLSGQGTYEQYF.

V and J are TRBV4-1 and TRBJ2-7; the D is unclear. Germline V gives CDR1 MGHRA, CDR2 YSYEKL. The length of the CDR3 is 14 residues. Trimming left V 0 bases short and J 4 bases short, with 10 bases between. CDR3 DNA: TGCGCCAGCAGCCAAGATCCCACTTTTTACGAGCAGTACTTC. It specifies CASSQDPTFYEQYF.

The chain is built from TRBV7-6 and TRBJ2-5; the match to TRBD2 covers 8 bases. CDR1 and CDR2 (germline): SGHVS, FNYEAQ. Trimming took 0 bases from V and 7 from J; bases not matched to a gene: 7. This CDR3 has 15 amino acids. CDR3 sequence: CASSLAGGALATQYF. The CDR3 coding sequence is TGTGCCAGCAGCTTAGCCGGGGGGGCACTTGCGACCCAGTACTTC.